The rows below give T cell receptor beta chains drawn from one sample of a study of control samples from healthy donors and cancer patients. Only in-frame clones appear in the TCRdb table, and some are missing; sequencing was by immunoSEQ multiplex PCR. The sample records tens of thousands of clones, approximately 80% being singletons. The sample was PBMCs. Receptor source: a woman aged 45-65 years with lung cancer. CDR3s leave out the opening cysteine and the closing phenylalanine or tryptophan. The order of the fields is J gene, D gene, V gene, CDR3 protein. D genes are given only for firm matches.

J gene: TRBJ2-7
D gene: .
V gene: TRBV29-1
CDR3 protein: SVDAGASQY

J gene: TRBJ1-1
D gene: .
V gene: TRBV7-5
CDR3 protein: ARSRRGFETEAF

J gene: TRBJ2-3
D gene: TRBD2
V gene: TRBV7-3
CDR3 protein: ASSLIPTSGGRTDTQY

J gene: TRBJ1-1
D gene: .
V gene: TRBV18
CDR3 protein: ASSPRSTRDEAF

J gene: TRBJ1-1
D gene: .
V gene: TRBV5-1
CDR3 protein: ASSLARGMNTEAF

J gene: TRBJ1-1
D gene: .
V gene: TRBV11-1
CDR3 protein: ASSFQSGVLTEAF

J gene: TRBJ1-4
D gene: .
V gene: TRBV29-1
CDR3 protein: SVGQGRNEKLF

J gene: TRBJ1-2
D gene: TRBD1
V gene: TRBV2
CDR3 protein: ASSPTGAPNYGYT

J gene: TRBJ1-2
D gene: .
V gene: TRBV30
CDR3 protein: AWSVQGLGYT

J gene: TRBJ1-1
D gene: .
V gene: TRBV4-3
CDR3 protein: ASSQEGSNTEAF

J gene: TRBJ1-1
D gene: .
V gene: TRBV6-1
CDR3 protein: ASSERRTEAF

J gene: TRBJ2-7
D gene: TRBD1
V gene: TRBV18
CDR3 protein: ASSQRAGGEYEQY

J gene: TRBJ1-1
D gene: .
V gene: TRBV5-1
CDR3 protein: ASSWWGRGNTEAF

J gene: TRBJ1-1
D gene: .
V gene: TRBV5-5
CDR3 protein: ASSLIAGNTEAF

J gene: TRBJ2-7
D gene: .
V gene: TRBV5-1
CDR3 protein: ASSLEGSPYEQY

J gene: TRBJ2-3
D gene: .
V gene: TRBV29-1
CDR3 protein: SVTGGGGLDTQY

J gene: TRBJ2-1
D gene: .
V gene: TRBV7-2
CDR3 protein: ASSSHNEQF

J gene: TRBJ1-1
D gene: .
V gene: TRBV29-1
CDR3 protein: SGGHRRGGDTEAF

J gene: TRBJ2-7
D gene: .
V gene: TRBV2
CDR3 protein: ASSEGEREVYEQY

J gene: TRBJ1-1
D gene: .
V gene: TRBV12-3/TRBV12-4
CDR3 protein: ASSWGATEAF

J gene: TRBJ1-5
D gene: TRBD1
V gene: TRBV29-1
CDR3 protein: SVRTGHNQPQH

J gene: TRBJ2-3
D gene: .
V gene: TRBV13
CDR3 protein: ASSFEGTDTQY

J gene: TRBJ1-2
D gene: .
V gene: TRBV28
CDR3 protein: ASISRGTNYGYT

J gene: TRBJ1-1
D gene: .
V gene: TRBV7-2
CDR3 protein: ASTQHMNTEAF

J gene: TRBJ1-1
D gene: TRBD1
V gene: TRBV29-1
CDR3 protein: SVAGQVNTEAF

J gene: TRBJ1-1
D gene: TRBD1
V gene: TRBV12-3/TRBV12-4
CDR3 protein: ASTLSRTGEAF

J gene: TRBJ2-7
D gene: TRBD2
V gene: TRBV11-3
CDR3 protein: ASSRTSVYEQY

J gene: TRBJ1-5
D gene: TRBD1
V gene: TRBV2
CDR3 protein: ASSVDRINQPQH

J gene: TRBJ1-1
D gene: .
V gene: TRBV7-2
CDR3 protein: ASRINTNTEAF

J gene: TRBJ2-7
D gene: TRBD1
V gene: TRBV6-2/TRBV6-3
CDR3 protein: ASSYRQGGDEQY

J gene: TRBJ1-2
D gene: TRBD1
V gene: TRBV28
CDR3 protein: ASSLPQGAQGYT

J gene: TRBJ1-5
D gene: TRBD1
V gene: TRBV6-2/TRBV6-3
CDR3 protein: ASSYTTGQGRGNQPQH

J gene: TRBJ1-3
D gene: TRBD1
V gene: TRBV10-3
CDR3 protein: AISDRTGAILQGNTIY

J gene: TRBJ1-2
D gene: .
V gene: TRBV14
CDR3 protein: ASSPQQGYGYT

J gene: TRBJ2-3
D gene: TRBD2
V gene: TRBV2
CDR3 protein: ASSEWPSGGQADTQY

J gene: TRBJ2-3
D gene: TRBD1
V gene: TRBV6-2/TRBV6-3
CDR3 protein: ASSPSQGGVADTQY

J gene: TRBJ1-2
D gene: .
V gene: TRBV6-5
CDR3 protein: ASSFDMTNYGYT

J gene: TRBJ1-1
D gene: .
V gene: TRBV11-3
CDR3 protein: ASSFEAGHEAF

J gene: TRBJ2-7
D gene: .
V gene: TRBV6-5
CDR3 protein: ASSYSFQSEQY

J gene: TRBJ2-1
D gene: .
V gene: TRBV27
CDR3 protein: ASSSTVPYSYNEQF

J gene: TRBJ2-3
D gene: TRBD2
V gene: TRBV11-3
CDR3 protein: ASSFGLAGTQDTQY

J gene: TRBJ1-1
D gene: TRBD1
V gene: TRBV29-1
CDR3 protein: SVGDRGTEAF

J gene: TRBJ1-6
D gene: TRBD1
V gene: TRBV27
CDR3 protein: ASTQDRVGNSPLH